A single TCR beta chain is shown here with its context. Its antigen remains unidentified. The sorting of PBMCs gave CD4+ and CD8+ T cells. The data derive from a study of CD8+ T cells in alopecia areata. Study-level information: Tofacitinib administration persisted for 6 to 18 months, succeeded by 6 months off drug. General observations from the study: An increase in clonality over normal scalp was evident in lesional scalp, especially alopecia totalis/universalis.

RNA extraction and reverse transcription yielded cDNA as sequencing template. Generated by immunoSEQ multiplex PCR, the TCRdb table keeps only in-frame clones and is missing some. The repertoire holds about 170,000 clones, roughly 70% seen once, with roughly 11% in the top ten. V was trimmed by 6 bases and J by 9 bases, leaving 9 bases between them. This CDR3 comprises 10 residues. Germline-derived CDR1 and CDR2 are DFQATT and SNEGSKA (reference sequence). Specimen: CD8+ T cells sorted from blood, collected at week 0. This receptor was identified in a human donor with alopecia areata. This chain connects TRBV20-1 to TRBJ2-1; D unclear. CDR3 protein: CSAPAPEQFF. DNA for the CDR3: TGCAGTGCCCCAGCCCCTGAGCAGTTCTTC.